These 22 T cell receptor beta chains came from one sample sequenced in a study of T cell responses to AZD1222 COVID-19 vaccine. TCRdb keeps only in-frame clones here, not all; method: immunoSEQ multiplex PCR. Among some 30,000 clones listed, around 86% were seen once. The input for sequencing was peripheral blood, taken 28 days after the second AZD1222 dose. The receptors derive from an adult who received the AZD1222 COVID-19 vaccine.

The chain joins TRBV5-4 to TRBJ2-3; 8 bases map to TRBD1. J lost 1 base, V lost 0 bases, and 4 bases had no gene match. There are 16 residues in the CDR3. The germline CDR1 and CDR2 sequences are SGHNT and YYREEE (reference sequence). CDR3 sequence (DNA): TGTGCCAGCAGCTTGGGCCCGGGACAGGGCACAGATACGCAGTATTTT. Translated: CASSLGPGQGTDTQYF.

This chain connects TRBV7-8 to TRBJ2-7; tentative D call: TRBD2 (6 bases). There are 14 residues in the CDR3. Trimming took 3 bases from V and 13 from J, leaving 22 bases between them. Germline V gives CDR1 SGHVS, CDR2 FQNEAQ. The CDR3 loop reads CASSFGRRREASYF. The CDR3 DNA follows: TGTGCCAGCAGCTTTGGCCGCAGGCGGGAAGCCTCTTACTTC.

In its sample, this clone was seen once. The rearrangement uses TRBV11-2 and TRBJ1-3; unclear D gene. Germline CDR1 is SGHAT and CDR2 is FQNNGV. Trimming removed 1 base at V and 0 bases at J, with 10 bases between. The CDR3 sequence is 16 residues long. This CDR3 is CASSLVPGLSGNTIYF. CDR3 nucleotides: TGTGCCAGCAGCTTAGTTCCGGGCCTCTCTGGAAACACCATATATTTT.

V gene TRBV28 combines with J gene TRBJ1-2; TRBD1 matches 7 bases. J lost 5 bases, V lost 1 base, and 7 bases had no gene match. From germline, CDR1 is MDHEN and CDR2 SYDVKM. The CDR3 loop spans 15 amino acids. As DNA, the CDR3 is TGTGCCAGCAGTTTATCCGACAGGGCGGCGTATGGCTACACCTTC. Its translation: CASSLSDRAAYGYTF.

This chain joins TRBV7-9 and TRBJ2-5; 11 nucleotides match TRBD2. The trim removed 6 bases at V and 3 bases at J, leaving 6 bases unmatched. The CDR3 covers 15 residues. Germline V gene data show CDR1 as SEHNR and CDR2 as FQNEAQ (reference sequence). The CDR3 protein is CASRLAGESEETQYF. The DNA for the CDR3 is TGTGCCAGCAGACTAGCGGGAGAGTCGGAAGAGACCCAGTACTTC.

This chain links TRBV5-1 with TRBJ2-3, with 12 nucleotides matching TRBD2. The CDR3 totals 16 residues. The germline gives CDR1 SGHRS, CDR2 YFSETQ. V trimming: 3 bases; J trimming: 4 bases; junction bases outside the gene matches: 6. For the CDR3, the DNA is TGCGCCAGCAGCTCAACTAGCGGGGGGCGGGCAGATACGCAGTATTTT. Amino acid sequence: CASSSTSGGRADTQYF.

This clone was seen more than once but under ten times. The genes are TRBV2 and TRBJ2-2; no firm D call. With 3 bases removed from V and 3 bases from J, the gap between germline ends came to 2 bases. The CDR3 runs 12 residues. The V gene's germline CDR1 is SNHLY and CDR2 FYNNEI. The CDR3, as DNA: TGTGCCAGCAGTGATCACACCGGGGAGCTGTTTTTT. This gives the protein CASSDHTGELFF. Supplemented by reference TRBV2 and TRBJ2-2, the full variable domain reads EPEVTQTPSHQVTQMGQEVILRCVPISNHLYFYWYRQILGQKVEFLVSFYNNEISEKSEIFDDQFSVERPDGSNFTLKIRSTKLEDSAMYFCASSDHTGELFFGEGSRLTVL.

As DNA, the CDR3 is TGTGCCAGCAGCTTAGTCTTTGGGACAGGGGAAGCTTTCTTT. Translating it yields CASSLVFGTGEAFF. The V and J genes are TRBV7-2 and TRBJ1-1, with 9 bases lining up with TRBD1. Germline-derived CDR1 and CDR2 are SGHTA and FQGNSA. The ends lost 1 base at V and 8 bases at J; junction bases unmatched: 5. The CDR3 loop spans 14 amino acids.

The V and J genes are TRBV3-1 (or the pseudogene TRBV3-2) and TRBJ2-5; TRBD2 matches at 14 bases. This CDR3 is built from 16 residues. Germline assignment: CDR1 LGHDT and CDR2 YNNKEL (reference sequence). V shed 4 bases and J 5 bases; nucleotides not matched to a gene: 6. CDR3 protein: CASSPGTSGGLETQYF. The CDR3 region has the DNA TGTGCCAGCAGCCCGGGGACTAGCGGGGGTCTGGAGACCCAGTACTTC.

The V call is TRBV19, the J call TRBJ2-5; D remains unclear. This CDR3 has 12 residues. V was trimmed by 4 bases and J by 5 bases, leaving 8 bases between them. Per the germline V gene, CDR1 is LNHDA and CDR2 is SQIVND (reference sequence). CDR3 in amino acids: CASSTVGETQYF. CDR3 DNA: TGTGCCAGTAGTACGGTGGGGGAGACCCAGTACTTC.

This clone was observed a handful of times. Relative to the germline gene, one junction end is altered; a read error may explain this. Other DNA sequences in the sample encode the same CDR3. The chain uses TRBV13 and TRBJ2-7; 9 bases map to TRBD2. CDR1 is PRHDT, CDR2 FYEKMQ, per germline (reference sequence). The CDR3 contains 15 residues. The CDR3 spells CASSLGGREGGEQYF. In DNA form, the CDR3 reads TGTGCCAGCAGCCTAGGTGGGCGGGAGGGGGGTGAGCAGTACTTC.

The chain couples TRBV20-1 to TRBJ2-7; 9 nucleotides agree with TRBD2. Germline CDR1 and CDR2: DFQATT and SNEGSKA (reference sequence). Trimming removed 3 bases from V and 0 bases from J; junction bases left unmatched: 6. The CDR3 has 15 residues. CDR3 DNA sequence: TGCAGTGCTAGTCCCTTTAGCGGGAGCTCCTACGAGCAGTACTTC. Translating gives CSASPFSGSSYEQYF.

This chain connects TRBV3-1 (or the pseudogene TRBV3-2) to TRBJ1-1; D uncertain. Germline lookup yields CDR1 LGHDT and CDR2 YNNKEL (reference sequence). Trimming left V 1 base short and J 1 base short, with 13 bases between. CDR3 length: 16 amino acids. As DNA, the CDR3 is TGTGCCAGCAGCCAAGTGTCGACCTGGGGGAACACTGAAGCTTTCTTT. It translates to CASSQVSTWGNTEAFF.

The chain carries TRBV6-1 and TRBJ1-5; D gene ambiguous. Trimming removed 3 bases at V and 3 bases at J, with 9 bases between. The germline gives CDR1 MNHNS, CDR2 SASEGT. The CDR3 sequence is 14 residues long. The CDR3 region has the DNA TGTGCCAGCAGTGATGTGGGGTACAATCAGCCCCAGCATTTT. Its translation is CASSDVGYNQPQHF.

The rearrangement uses TRBV4-2 and TRBJ1-4, with D tentatively TRBD1 (6 bases). Germline-derived CDR1 and CDR2 are LGHNA and YNFKEQ. The CDR3 extends over 15 amino acids. V lost 3 bases and J 8 bases, leaving 16 bases between the germline ends. The CDR3 DNA is TGTGCCAGCAGCCAGATCAGGGGTTCAGGGGAAAAACTGTTTTTT. It codes for CASSQIRGSGEKLFF.

This chain links TRBV18 with TRBJ1-3; 8 bases match TRBD1. The V gene end was trimmed by 2 bases and the J gene end by 6 bases; junction bases not matched to a gene: 6. Germline CDR1 is KGHSH and CDR2 is LQKENI. This CDR3 is built from 15 residues. CDR3 region: CASSPRTGKENTIYF. The CDR3, as DNA: TGTGCCAGCTCACCAAGGACAGGGAAGGAAAACACCATATATTTT.

The V gene is TRBV18, the J gene TRBJ1-2; maybe TRBD1 (6 bases). V was shortened by 3 bases and J by 2 bases, with 16 bases between the two germline ends. This CDR3 is 16 amino acids long. In germline, CDR1 is KGHSH, CDR2 LQKENI. The CDR3 loop reads CASSPSAGTRNYGYTF. In DNA form, the CDR3 reads TGTGCCAGCTCACCCAGTGCGGGGACACGGAACTATGGCTACACCTTC.

V is TRBV19 and J is TRBJ1-2; 9 nucleotides match TRBD1. This CDR3 has 16 amino acids. J lost 4 bases, V lost 4 bases, and 10 bases had no gene match. From germline, CDR1 is LNHDA and CDR2 SQIVND (reference sequence). In nucleotides, the CDR3 is TGTGCCAGTAGTACGGGACAGGGAAACGACCCCTATGGCTACACCTTC. Translated, it gives CASSTGQGNDPYGYTF.

V gene TRBV19 combines with J gene TRBJ2-6; D may correspond to TRBD1 or TRBD2 (5 bases each). The germline CDR1 and CDR2 sequences are LNHDA and SQIVND (reference sequence). The CDR3 has 15 amino acids. V lost 6 bases, J lost 3 bases, and 12 bases lay in between. CDR3 DNA sequence: TGTGCCAGTAGCATATGGGGGAGTGGGGCCAACGTCCTGACTTTC. Translated, it gives CASSIWGSGANVLTF.

The V call is TRBV5-1, the J call TRBJ1-6; TRBD1 is a possible D gene (6 bases). This CDR3 region has 12 residues. The germline gives CDR1 SGHRS, CDR2 YFSETQ. V was cut by 4 bases and J by 10 bases, with 9 bases left in between. This CDR3 is CASSPGGSPLHF. The CDR3 DNA follows: TGCGCCAGCAGCCCCGGGGGCTCACCCCTCCACTTT.

The V gene is TRBV2, the J gene TRBJ1-2; TRBD1 matches at 7 bases. The length of the CDR3 is 15 residues. V shed 6 bases and J 0 bases; nucleotides not matched to a gene: 7. Germline assignment: CDR1 SNHLY and CDR2 FYNNEI. CDR3 sequence reads: CASSPRTGSNYGYTF. Written as DNA, the CDR3 is TGTGCCAGCAGCCCGAGGACAGGCTCTAACTATGGCTACACCTTC.

This clone was detected once. The chain uses TRBV5-4 and TRBJ2-5; 14 bases line up with TRBD2. J gave up 4 bases and V 4 bases, and 9 bases lay outside the gene matches. The CDR3 is 17 residues long. CDR1 is SGHNT, CDR2 YYREEE, per germline (reference sequence). CDR3 DNA sequence: TGTGCCAGCAGCGCCCAGACTAGCGGGGGGGTGGGAGAGACCCAGTACTTC. It specifies CASSAQTSGGVGETQYF.